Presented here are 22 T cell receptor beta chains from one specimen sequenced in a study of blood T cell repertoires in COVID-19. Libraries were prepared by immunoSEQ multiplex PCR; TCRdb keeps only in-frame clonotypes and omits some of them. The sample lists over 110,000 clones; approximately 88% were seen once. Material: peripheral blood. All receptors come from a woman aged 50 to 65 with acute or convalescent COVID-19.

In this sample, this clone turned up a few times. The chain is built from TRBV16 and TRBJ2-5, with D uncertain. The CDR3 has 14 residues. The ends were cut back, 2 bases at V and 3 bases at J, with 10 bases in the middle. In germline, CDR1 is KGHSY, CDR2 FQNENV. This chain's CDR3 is CASSQRNSKETQYF. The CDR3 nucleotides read TGTGCCAGCAGCCAACGCAACTCAAAAGAGACCCAGTACTTC.

DNA for the CDR3: TGTGCCAGCAGTTTGGGGGGACTGCAGCCCCAGCATTTT. This encodes CASSLGGLQPQHF. The chain links TRBV27 to TRBJ1-5; D may be TRBD1 (5 bases). Germline CDR1 MNHEY, CDR2 SMNVEV (reference sequence). Trimming stripped 3 bases from V and 7 bases from J, with 10 bases between. The CDR3 length is 13 residues.

The CDR3 DNA is TGTGCCAGCAGTGGGCAGGGGGCAGGGAACACTGAAGCTTTCTTT. Protein: CASSGQGAGNTEAFF. J is TRBJ1-1 and V is TRBV28; 8 nucleotides align to TRBD1. This CDR3 is 15 amino acids long. Germline trimming cut 5 bases from V and 1 base from J; bases unmatched to any gene: 6. Germline CDR1 MDHEN, CDR2 SYDVKM.

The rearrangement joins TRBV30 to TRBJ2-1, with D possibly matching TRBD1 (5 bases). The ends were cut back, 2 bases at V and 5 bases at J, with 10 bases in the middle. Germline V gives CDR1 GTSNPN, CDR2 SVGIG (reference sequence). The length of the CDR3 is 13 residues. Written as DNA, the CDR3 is TGTGCCTGGAGTACAGGATCCAACAATGAGCAGTTCTTC. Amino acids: CAWSTGSNNEQFF. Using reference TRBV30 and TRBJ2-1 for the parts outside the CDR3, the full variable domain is SQTIHQWPATLVQPVGSPLSLECTVEGTSNPNLYWYRQAAGRGLQLLFYSVGIGQISSEVPQNLSASRPQDRQFILSSKKLLLSDSGFYLCAWSTGSNNEQFFGPGTRLTVL.

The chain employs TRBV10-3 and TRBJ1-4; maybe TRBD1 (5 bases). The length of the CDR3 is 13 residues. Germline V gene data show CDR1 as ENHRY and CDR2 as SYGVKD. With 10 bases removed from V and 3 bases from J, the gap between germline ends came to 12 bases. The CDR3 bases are TGTGCCAGCTTGGAGGGGCCTAATGAAAAACTGTTTTTT. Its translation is CASLEGPNEKLFF.

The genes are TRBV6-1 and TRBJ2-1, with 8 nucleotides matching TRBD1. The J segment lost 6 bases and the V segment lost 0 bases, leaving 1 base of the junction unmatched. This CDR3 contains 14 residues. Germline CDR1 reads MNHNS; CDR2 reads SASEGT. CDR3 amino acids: CASSEAGQGNEQFF. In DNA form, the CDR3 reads TGTGCCAGCAGTGAAGCAGGACAGGGCAATGAGCAGTTCTTC.

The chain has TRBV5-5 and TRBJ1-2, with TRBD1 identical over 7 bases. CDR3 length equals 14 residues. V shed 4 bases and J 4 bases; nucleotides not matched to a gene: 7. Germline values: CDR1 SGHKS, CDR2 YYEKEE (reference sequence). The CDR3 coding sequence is TGTGCCAGCAGCCAAACAGGGGATACCTATGGCTACACCTTC. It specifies CASSQTGDTYGYTF.

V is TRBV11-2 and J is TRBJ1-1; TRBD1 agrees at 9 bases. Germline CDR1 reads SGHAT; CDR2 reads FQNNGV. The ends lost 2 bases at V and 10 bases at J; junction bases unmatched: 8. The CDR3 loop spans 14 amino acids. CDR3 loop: CASSLMGQGLGAFF. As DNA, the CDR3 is TGTGCCAGCAGCTTAATGGGACAGGGTTTAGGAGCTTTCTTT.

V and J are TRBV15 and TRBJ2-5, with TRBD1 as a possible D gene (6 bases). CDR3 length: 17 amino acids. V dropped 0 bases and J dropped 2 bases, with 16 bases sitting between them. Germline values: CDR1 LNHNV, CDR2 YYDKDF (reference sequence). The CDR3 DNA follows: TGTGCCACCAGCAGAGAGCCTTCCGGGACAAATCAAGAGACCCAGTACTTC. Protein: CATSREPSGTNQETQYF.

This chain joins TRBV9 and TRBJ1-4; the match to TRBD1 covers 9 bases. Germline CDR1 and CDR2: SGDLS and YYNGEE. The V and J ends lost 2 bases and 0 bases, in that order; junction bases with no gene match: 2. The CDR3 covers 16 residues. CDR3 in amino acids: CASSVTGGATNEKLFF. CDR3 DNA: TGTGCCAGCAGCGTTACAGGGGGCGCAACTAATGAAAAACTGTTTTTT.

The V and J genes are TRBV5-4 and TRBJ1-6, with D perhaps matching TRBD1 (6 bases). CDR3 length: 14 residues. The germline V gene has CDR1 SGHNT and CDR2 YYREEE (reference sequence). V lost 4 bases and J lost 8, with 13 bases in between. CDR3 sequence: CASSVDSLYSPLHF. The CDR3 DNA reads TGTGCCAGCAGCGTGGACAGTTTATATTCACCCCTCCACTTT.

CDR3 sequence (DNA): TGCGCCAGCAGCATGTGGACTTACAATGAGCAGTTCTTC. Translation: CASSMWTYNEQFF. The chain employs TRBV5-1 and TRBJ2-1; a weak D match, TRBD2 (5 bases). Germline V CDR1 and CDR2: SGHRS, YFSETQ. The CDR3 loop spans 13 amino acids. V was shortened by 4 bases and J by 4 bases, with 9 bases between the two germline ends.

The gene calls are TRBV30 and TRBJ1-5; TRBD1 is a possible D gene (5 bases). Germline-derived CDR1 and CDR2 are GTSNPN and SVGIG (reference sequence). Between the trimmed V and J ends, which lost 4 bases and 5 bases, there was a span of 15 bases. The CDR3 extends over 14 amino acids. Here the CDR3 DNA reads TGTGCCTGGAACCCGGGGGGGGGAGATCAGCCCCAGCATTTT. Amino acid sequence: CAWNPGGGDQPQHF. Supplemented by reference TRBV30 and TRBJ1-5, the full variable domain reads SQTIHQWPATLVQPVGSPLSLECTVEGTSNPNLYWYRQAAGRGLQLLFYSVGIGQISSEVPQNLSASRPQDRQFILSSKKLLLSDSGFYLCAWNPGGGDQPQHFGDGTRLSIL.

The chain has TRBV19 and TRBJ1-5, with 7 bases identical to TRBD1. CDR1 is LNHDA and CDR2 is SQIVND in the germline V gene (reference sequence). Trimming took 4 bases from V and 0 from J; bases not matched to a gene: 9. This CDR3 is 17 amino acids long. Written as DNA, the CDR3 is TGTGCCAGTAGTACCTCCCGGACAGGAGCTAGCAATCAGCCCCAGCATTTT. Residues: CASSTSRTGASNQPQHF.

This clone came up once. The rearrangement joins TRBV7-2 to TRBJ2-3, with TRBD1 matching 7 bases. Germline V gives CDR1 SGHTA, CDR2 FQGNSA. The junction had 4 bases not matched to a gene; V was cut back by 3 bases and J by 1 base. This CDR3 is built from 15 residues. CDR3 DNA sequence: TGTGCCAGCAGCTTGGGGACAGCTGGCACAGATACGCAGTATTTT. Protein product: CASSLGTAGTDTQYF.

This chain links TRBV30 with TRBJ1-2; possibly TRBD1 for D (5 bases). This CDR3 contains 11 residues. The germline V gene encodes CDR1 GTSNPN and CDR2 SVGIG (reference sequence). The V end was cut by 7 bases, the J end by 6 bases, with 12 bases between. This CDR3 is CASRVGDGYTF. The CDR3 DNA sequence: TGTGCCTCCAGGGTCGGAGATGGCTACACCTTC.

The CDR3 DNA sequence: TGTGCCAGCAGTTTATCCCTAGCTACAGATACGCAGTATTTT. This translates into CASSLSLATDTQYF. The rearrangement links TRBV27 to TRBJ2-3; D is perhaps TRBD2 (5 bases). The CDR3 runs to 14 residues. The V end was cut by 0 bases, the J end by 3 bases, with 7 bases between. CDR1 is MNHEY and CDR2 is SMNVEV in the germline V gene (reference sequence).

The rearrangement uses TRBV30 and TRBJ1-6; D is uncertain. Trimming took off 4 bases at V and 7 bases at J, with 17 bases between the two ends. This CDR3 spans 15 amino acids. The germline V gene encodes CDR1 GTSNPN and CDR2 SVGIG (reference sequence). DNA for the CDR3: TGTGCCTGGAAGTTCCGGGTCTCAAGCAATTCACCCCTCCACTTT. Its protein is CAWKFRVSSNSPLHF.

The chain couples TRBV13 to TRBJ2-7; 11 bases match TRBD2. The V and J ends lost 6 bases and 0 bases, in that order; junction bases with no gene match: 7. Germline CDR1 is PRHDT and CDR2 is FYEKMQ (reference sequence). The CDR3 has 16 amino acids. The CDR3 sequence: CASSRSGGGFSYEQYF. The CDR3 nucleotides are TGTGCCAGCAGTCGTAGCGGGGGGGGCTTCTCCTACGAGCAGTACTTC.

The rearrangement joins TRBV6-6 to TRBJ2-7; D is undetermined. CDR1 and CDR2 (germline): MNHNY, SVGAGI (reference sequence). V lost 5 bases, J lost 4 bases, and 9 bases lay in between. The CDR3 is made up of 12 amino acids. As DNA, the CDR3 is TGTGCCAGCAGTCCCCTTCGGTACGAGCAGTACTTC. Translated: CASSPLRYEQYF.

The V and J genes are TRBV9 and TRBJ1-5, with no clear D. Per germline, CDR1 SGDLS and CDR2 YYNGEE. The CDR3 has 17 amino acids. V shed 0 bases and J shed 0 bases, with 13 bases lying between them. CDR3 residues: CASSVGADLYSNQPQHF. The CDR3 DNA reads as TGTGCCAGCAGCGTAGGAGCGGATCTCTATAGCAATCAGCCCCAGCATTTT.

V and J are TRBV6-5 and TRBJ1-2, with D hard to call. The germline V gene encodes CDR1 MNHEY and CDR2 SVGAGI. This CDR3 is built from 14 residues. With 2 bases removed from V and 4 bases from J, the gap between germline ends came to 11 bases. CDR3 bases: TGTGCCAGCAGTTACGACGAGGGAACCTATGGCTACACCTTC. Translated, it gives CASSYDEGTYGYTF.